The rows below give T cell receptor beta chains drawn from one sample of a study of T-cell reconstitution after alpha-beta-depleted transplantation in children. TCRdb fed the PCR reads into MiXCR, producing one record per CDR3 protein. The sample lists roughly 500,000 distinct CDR3 sequences, approximately 20% occurring once. The specimen comprised PBMCs from the stem cell graft donor, sampled from the stem cell graft. The receptors were sampled from a human donor who donated a stem cell graft to a child with acute lymphoblastic leukemia. CDR3s include the opening cysteine and the closing phenylalanine or tryptophan. Fields, in order: J gene, clone size, V gene, CDR3 protein. Some rows mark clone size as missing; the rest say once, few, many or name a class of expanded clone.

TRBJ2-7 - TRBV27 CASSQTSGTRAYEQYF
TRBJ2-7 many TRBV12-3/TRBV12-4 CASSSRLEQYF
TRBJ2-1 - TRBV5-1 CASSLALMDRAAYNEQFF
TRBJ1-2 few TRBV20-1 CSAREASYGYTF
TRBJ2-3 few TRBV6-1 CASISGLAGGKMDTQYF
TRBJ2-7 - TRBV29-1 CSVRRGSSYEQYF
TRBJ2-5 - TRBV5-5 CASRTPGTLPPETQYF
TRBJ2-7 many TRBV5-1 CASSTGTSGLYEQYF
TRBJ2-6 - TRBV5-1 CASHGSGANVLTF
TRBJ2-1 few TRBV14 CASSQDKGLAAYNEQFF
TRBJ2-7 few TRBV27 CASSLHGRHYEQYF
TRBJ2-2 - TRBV13 CASSPIFRLVLCPTGELFF
TRBJ1-1 few TRBV19 CASSPMDRGGTEAFF
TRBJ2-1 - TRBV15 CATSRAQGVNEQFF
TRBJ2-5 few TRBV10-3 CAIGSSGSMGETQYF
TRBJ2-2 few TRBV9 CASSAGTVNTGELFF
TRBJ2-1 - TRBV15 CATSRTMGLAGGPNYNEQFF
TRBJ2-5 many TRBV10-3 CATRTSGSTETQYF
TRBJ2-1 few TRBV7-2 CASSTAGINEQFF
TRBJ1-6 - TRBV7-9 CASRRGADNSPLHF
TRBJ1-3 few TRBV10-3 CAISERTSGNTIYF
TRBJ2-1 - TRBV12-3/TRBV12-4 CASTGTTPYNEQFF
TRBJ2-7 - TRBV12-3/TRBV12-4 CASSPARLRLRAGPYEQYF
TRBJ1-1 - TRBV25-1 CASSVTTGTEEAFF
TRBJ2-1 - TRBV2 CASSESRTGHNEQFF